Here is one T cell receptor (beta chain) with its context. CDR1 and CDR2 from the germline V gene are PRHDT and FYEKMQ (reference sequence). This CDR3 contains 17 residues. J lost 1 base, V lost 0 bases, and 6 bases had no gene match. The data belong to a study of blood T cell repertoires in COVID-19. Overall study: COVID-19 samples from acute and convalescent phases originated in the United States, Italy and Spain. The analysed material was cDNA or gDNA that came from T cells, B-cell-depleted T cells, or PBMCs.

TCRdb's copy holds only in-frame clones and misses some; the assay was immunoSEQ multiplex PCR. The table lists 200,000 to 250,000 clones, roughly 80% of them singletons. This receptor was obtained from a woman of 80 years or more with active or convalescent COVID-19. The V and J genes are TRBV13 and TRBJ1-2; 9 bases line up with TRBD1. The sequenced material came from peripheral blood. For the CDR3, the DNA is TGTGCCAGCAGCTTAGGATCGGGGACAGGGATTAACTATGGCTACACCTTC. Translation gives CASSLGSGTGINYGYTF. The full variable domain, with the rest looked up from reference TRBV13 and TRBJ1-2, is AAGVIQSPRHLIKEKRETATLKCYPIPRHDTVYWYQQGPGQDPQFLISFYEKMQSDKGSIPDRFSAQQFSDYHSELNMSSLELGDSALYFCASSLGSGTGINYGYTFGSGTRLTVV.